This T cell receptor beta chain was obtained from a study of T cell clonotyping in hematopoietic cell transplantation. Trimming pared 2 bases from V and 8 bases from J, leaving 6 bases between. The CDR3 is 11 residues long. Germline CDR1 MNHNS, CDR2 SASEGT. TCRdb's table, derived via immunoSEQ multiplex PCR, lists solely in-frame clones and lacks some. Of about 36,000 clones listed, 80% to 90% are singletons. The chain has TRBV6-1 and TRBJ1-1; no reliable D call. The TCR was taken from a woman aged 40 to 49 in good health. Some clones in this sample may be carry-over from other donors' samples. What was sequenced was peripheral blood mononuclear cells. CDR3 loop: CASSERAEAFF. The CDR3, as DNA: TGTGCCAGCAGTGAAAGGGCAGAAGCTTTCTTT.